What follows are 8 T cell receptor beta chains derived from one specimen sequenced in a study of T cell responses to AZD1222 COVID-19 vaccine. Sequenced by immunoSEQ multiplex PCR; TCRdb stores in-frame clones only, minus some. This table has tens of thousands of clones, about 85% appearing once. This specimen consisted of peripheral blood, obtained on day 0 of AZD1222 vaccination. These receptors originate from an adult in good health.

The chain couples TRBV29-1 to TRBJ1-2, with a tentative D call TRBD1 (5 bases). The CDR3 extends over 11 amino acids. Germline assignment: CDR1 SQVTM and CDR2 ANQGSEA. CDR3 bases: TGCAGTACGCTGATGGGGCATGGCTACACCTTC. It specifies CSTLMGHGYTF.

The V call is TRBV14, the J call TRBJ1-2; D not resolved. Trimming removed 2 bases from V and 3 bases from J, with 7 bases in between. The CDR3 covers 13 residues. CDR1 is SGHDN and CDR2 is FVKESK in the germline V gene. The DNA for the CDR3 is TGTGCCAGCAGCCAAAGAACGGACTATGGCTACACCTTC. It encodes CASSQRTDYGYTF. Complete variable domain (other parts from reference TRBV14 and TRBJ1-2): EAGVTQFPSHSVIEKGQTVTLRCDPISGHDNLYWYRRVMGKEIKFLLHFVKESKQDESGMPNNRFLAERTGGTYSTLKVQPAELEDSGVYFCASSQRTDYGYTFGSGTRLTVV.

This clone was observed a few times. The gene calls are TRBV4-1 and TRBJ1-2; D perhaps matches TRBD1 (5 bases). The CDR3 is 16 amino acids. V lost 6 bases and J 0 bases, leaving 17 bases between the germline ends. In germline, CDR1 is MGHRA, CDR2 YSYEKL. The CDR3 sequence: CASRARGEAPNYGYTF. CDR3 nucleotide sequence: TGCGCCAGCAGGGCCAGAGGGGAGGCCCCTAACTATGGCTACACCTTC.

The chain employs TRBV6-5 and TRBJ1-2, with D possibly TRBD1 on 6 matching bases. The length of the CDR3 is 13 residues. V lost 5 bases and J 8 bases, leaving 15 bases between the germline ends. The germline V gene has CDR1 MNHEY and CDR2 SVGAGI. The DNA of the CDR3 is TGTGCCAGCAGTAGCACAGGGTTGGGAGGCTACACCTTC. Its protein product is CASSSTGLGGYTF.

The chain links TRBV19 to TRBJ2-1; perhaps TRBD2 as D (5 bases). Germline values: CDR1 LNHDA, CDR2 SQIVND (reference sequence). The CDR3 contains 14 residues. V was trimmed by 4 bases and J by 6 bases, leaving 13 bases between them. CDR3 protein: CASSTPGLLNEQFF. Here the CDR3 DNA reads TGTGCCAGTAGTACTCCTGGACTTCTCAATGAGCAGTTCTTC.

For the CDR3, the DNA is TGTGCCACCAAACCTCCTCGCTTCTCTGGAAACACCATATATTTT. This codes for CATKPPRFSGNTIYF. The chain combines TRBV6-5 with TRBJ1-3, with D unresolved. The CDR3 length is 15 residues. Between the trimmed V and J ends, which lost 10 bases and 0 bases, there was a span of 16 bases. CDR1 MNHEY and CDR2 SVGAGI come from the germline V gene.

The chain couples TRBV5-1 to TRBJ2-6; a possible D gene is TRBD2 (5 bases). CDR1 is SGHRS, CDR2 YFSETQ, per germline. V was pared by 0 bases and J by 2 bases, with 9 bases between. The CDR3 extends over 16 amino acids. The CDR3 here is CASSLEGVPGANVLTF. The DNA of the CDR3 is TGCGCCAGCAGCTTGGAGGGAGTTCCTGGGGCCAACGTCCTGACTTTC.

The rearrangement links TRBV5-1 to TRBJ2-6; D is perhaps TRBD1 or TRBD2 (5 bases each). The CDR3 contains 18 residues. Germline V CDR1 and CDR2: SGHRS, YFSETQ. The germline V and J ends were trimmed by 4 bases and 0 bases, with 17 bases remaining between them. As DNA, the CDR3 is TGCGCCAGCAGCCCAACCGTGGGACCAATCTCTGGGGCCAACGTCCTGACTTTC. Protein: CASSPTVGPISGANVLTF.